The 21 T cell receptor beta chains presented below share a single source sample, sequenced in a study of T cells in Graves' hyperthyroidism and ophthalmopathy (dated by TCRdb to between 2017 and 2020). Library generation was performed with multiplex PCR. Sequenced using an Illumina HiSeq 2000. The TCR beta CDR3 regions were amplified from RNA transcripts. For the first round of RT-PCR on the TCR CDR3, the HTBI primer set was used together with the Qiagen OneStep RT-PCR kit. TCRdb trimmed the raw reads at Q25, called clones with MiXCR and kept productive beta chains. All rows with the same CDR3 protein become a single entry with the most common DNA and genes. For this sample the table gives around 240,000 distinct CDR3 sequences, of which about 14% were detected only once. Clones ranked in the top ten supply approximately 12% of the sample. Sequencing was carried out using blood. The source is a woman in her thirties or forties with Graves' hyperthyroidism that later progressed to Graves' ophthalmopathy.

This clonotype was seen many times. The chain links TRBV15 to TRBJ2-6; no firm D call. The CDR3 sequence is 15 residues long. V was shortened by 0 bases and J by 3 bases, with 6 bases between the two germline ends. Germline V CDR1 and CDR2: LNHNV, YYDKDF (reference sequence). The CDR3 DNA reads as TGTGCCACCAGCAGAGATCTGAGTGGGGCCAACGTCCTGACTTTC. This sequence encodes CATSRDLSGANVLTF.

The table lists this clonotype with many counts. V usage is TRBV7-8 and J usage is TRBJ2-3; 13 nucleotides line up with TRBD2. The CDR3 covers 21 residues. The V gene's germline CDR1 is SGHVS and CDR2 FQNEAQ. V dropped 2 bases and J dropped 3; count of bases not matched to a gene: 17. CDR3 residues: CASSLTTGLAGEWVGTDTQYF. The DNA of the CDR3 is TGTGCCAGCAGCTTAACAACCGGACTAGCGGGAGAATGGGTGGGAACAGATACGCAGTATTTT.

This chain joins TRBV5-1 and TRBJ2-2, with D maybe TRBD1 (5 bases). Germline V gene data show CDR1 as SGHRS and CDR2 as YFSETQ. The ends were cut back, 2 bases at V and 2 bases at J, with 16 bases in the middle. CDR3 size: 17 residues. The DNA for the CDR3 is TGCGCCAGCAGCTTAGTGGGGCTCTCCCGAAACACCGGGGAGCTGTTTTTT. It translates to CASSLVGLSRNTGELFF.

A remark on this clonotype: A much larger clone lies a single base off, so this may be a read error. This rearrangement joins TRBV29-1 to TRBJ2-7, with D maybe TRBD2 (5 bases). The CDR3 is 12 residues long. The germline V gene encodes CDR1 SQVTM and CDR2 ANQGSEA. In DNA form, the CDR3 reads TGCAGCGCTGAAGAGGCCGGGGACGAGCAGTACTTC. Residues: CSAEEAGDEQYF.

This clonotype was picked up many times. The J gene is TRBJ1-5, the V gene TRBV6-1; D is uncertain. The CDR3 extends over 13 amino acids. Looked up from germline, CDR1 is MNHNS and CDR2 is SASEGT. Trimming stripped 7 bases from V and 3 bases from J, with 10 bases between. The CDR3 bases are TGTGCCAGCACAGAGACCCCCAATCAGCCCCAGCATTTT. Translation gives CASTETPNQPQHF.

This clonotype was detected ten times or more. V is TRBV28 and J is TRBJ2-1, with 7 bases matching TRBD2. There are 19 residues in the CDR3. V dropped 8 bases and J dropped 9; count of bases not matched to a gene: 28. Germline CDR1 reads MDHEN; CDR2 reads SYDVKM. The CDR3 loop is CASGVAGGTASAVMGEQFF. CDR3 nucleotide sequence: TGTGCCAGCGGAGTAGCGGGTGGAACGGCATCGGCGGTTATGGGTGAGCAGTTCTTC.

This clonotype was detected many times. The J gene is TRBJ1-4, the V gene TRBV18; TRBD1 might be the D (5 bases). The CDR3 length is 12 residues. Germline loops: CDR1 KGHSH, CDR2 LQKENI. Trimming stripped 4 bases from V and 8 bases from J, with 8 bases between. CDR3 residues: CASSRGSEKLFF. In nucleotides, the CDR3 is TGTGCCAGCTCACGGGGCTCGGAAAAACTGTTTTTT.

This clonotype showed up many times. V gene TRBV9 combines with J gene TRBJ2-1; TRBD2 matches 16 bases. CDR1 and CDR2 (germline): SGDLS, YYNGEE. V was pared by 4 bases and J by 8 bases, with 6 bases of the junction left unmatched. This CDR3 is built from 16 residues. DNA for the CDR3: TGTGCCAGCAGCCCCCACGGGACTAGCGGGAGGGATGAGCAGTTCTTC. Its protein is CASSPHGTSGRDEQFF.

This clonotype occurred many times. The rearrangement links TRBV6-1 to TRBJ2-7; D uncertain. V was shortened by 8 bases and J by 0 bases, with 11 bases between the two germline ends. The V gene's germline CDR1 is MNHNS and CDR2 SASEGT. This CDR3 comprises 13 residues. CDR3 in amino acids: CASCWTASYEQYF. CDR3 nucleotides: TGTGCCAGCTGTTGGACGGCCTCCTACGAGCAGTACTTC.

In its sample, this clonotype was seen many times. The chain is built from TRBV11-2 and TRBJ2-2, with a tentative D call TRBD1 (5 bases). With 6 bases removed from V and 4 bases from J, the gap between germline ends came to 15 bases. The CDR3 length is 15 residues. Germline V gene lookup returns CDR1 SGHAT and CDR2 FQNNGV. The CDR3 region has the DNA TGTGCCAGCAGTTCACTAAAGGGGTCCACCGGGGAGCTGTTTTTT. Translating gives CASSSLKGSTGELFF.

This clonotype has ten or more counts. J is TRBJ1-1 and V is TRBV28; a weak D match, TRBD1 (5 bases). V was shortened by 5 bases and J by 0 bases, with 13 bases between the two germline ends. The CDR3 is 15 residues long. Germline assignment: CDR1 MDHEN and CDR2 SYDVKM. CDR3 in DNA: TGTGCCAGCAGTCCCGGGGACCGAGTGAACACTGAAGCTTTCTTT. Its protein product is CASSPGDRVNTEAFF. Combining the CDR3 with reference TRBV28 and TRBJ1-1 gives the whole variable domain DVKVTQSSRYLVKRTGEKVFLECVQDMDHENMFWYRQDPGLGLRLIYFSYDVKMKEKGDIPEGYSVSREKKERFSLILESASTNQTSMYLCASSPGDRVNTEAFFGQGTRLTVV.

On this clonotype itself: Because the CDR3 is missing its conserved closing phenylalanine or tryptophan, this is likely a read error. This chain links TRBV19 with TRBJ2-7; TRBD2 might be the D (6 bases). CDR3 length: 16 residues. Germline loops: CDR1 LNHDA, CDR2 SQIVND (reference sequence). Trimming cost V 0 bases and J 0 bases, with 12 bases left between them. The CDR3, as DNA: TGTGCCAGTAGTATAGATCAGGAGGGAGTCTCCTACGAGCAGTACCTC. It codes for CASSIDQEGVSYEQYL.

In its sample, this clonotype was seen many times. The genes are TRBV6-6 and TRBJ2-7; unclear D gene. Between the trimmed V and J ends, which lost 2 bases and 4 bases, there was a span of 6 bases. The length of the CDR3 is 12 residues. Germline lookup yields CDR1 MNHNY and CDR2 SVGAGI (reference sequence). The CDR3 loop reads CASSYQEYEQYF. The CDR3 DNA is TGTGCCAGCAGTTACCAGGAGTACGAGCAGTACTTC.

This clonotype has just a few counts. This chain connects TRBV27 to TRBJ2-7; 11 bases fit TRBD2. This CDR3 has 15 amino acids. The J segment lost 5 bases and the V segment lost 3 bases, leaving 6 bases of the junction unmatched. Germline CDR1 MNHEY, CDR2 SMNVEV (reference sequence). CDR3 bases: TGTGCCAGCAGTTTTCCGGGACTAGCGGTCGACGAGCAGTACTTC. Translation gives CASSFPGLAVDEQYF.

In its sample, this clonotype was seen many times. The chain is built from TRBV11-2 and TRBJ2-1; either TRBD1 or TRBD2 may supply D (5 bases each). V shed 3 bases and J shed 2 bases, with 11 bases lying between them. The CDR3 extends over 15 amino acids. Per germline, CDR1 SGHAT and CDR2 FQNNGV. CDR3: CASSLGRATYNEQFF. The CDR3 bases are TGTGCCAGCAGCTTGGGGCGGGCTACCTACAATGAGCAGTTCTTC.

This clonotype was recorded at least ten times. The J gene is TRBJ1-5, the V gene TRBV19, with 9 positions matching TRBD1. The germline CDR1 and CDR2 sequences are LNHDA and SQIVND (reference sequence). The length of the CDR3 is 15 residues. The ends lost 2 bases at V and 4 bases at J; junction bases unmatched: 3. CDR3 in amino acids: CASSIFGTGNQPQHF. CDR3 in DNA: TGTGCCAGTAGTATATTTGGGACAGGGAATCAGCCCCAGCATTTT.

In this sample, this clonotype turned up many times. DNA for the CDR3: TGTGCCAGCAGCCCTAGGGGCAACGAAAAACTGTTTTTT. Residues: CASSPRGNEKLFF. This sequence joins TRBV7-9 and TRBJ1-4, with D perhaps matching TRBD1 (5 bases). There are 13 residues in the CDR3. V lost 5 bases, J lost 8 bases, and 12 bases lay in between. CDR1 and CDR2 (germline): SEHNR, FQNEAQ (reference sequence).

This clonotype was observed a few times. CDR3 sequence: CATSRELGLAGNEQFF. The CDR3 DNA reads TGTGCCACCAGCAGAGAATTGGGACTAGCGGGAAATGAGCAGTTCTTC. This chain uses TRBV15 with TRBJ2-1, with 13 bases identical to TRBD2. The V and J ends lost 0 bases and 7 bases, in that order; junction bases with no gene match: 3. Germline V CDR1 and CDR2: LNHNV, YYDKDF (reference sequence). The CDR3 covers 16 residues.

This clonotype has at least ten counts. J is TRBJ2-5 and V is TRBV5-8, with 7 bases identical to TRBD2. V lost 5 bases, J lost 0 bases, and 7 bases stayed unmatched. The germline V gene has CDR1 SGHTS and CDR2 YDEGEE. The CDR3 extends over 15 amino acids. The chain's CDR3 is CASSDGGGNQETQYF. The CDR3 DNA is TGTGCCAGCAGTGACGGCGGGGGAAACCAAGAGACCCAGTACTTC.

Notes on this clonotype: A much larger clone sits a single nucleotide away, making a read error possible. CDR3 coding DNA: TGCAGTCCTAGCAAGCGGGGCCACTACGAGCAGTACTTC. This gives the protein CSPSKRGHYEQYF. This chain joins TRBV20-1 and TRBJ2-7; 7 bases agree with TRBD2. The CDR3 has 13 residues. In germline, CDR1 is DFQATT, CDR2 SNEGSKA (reference sequence).

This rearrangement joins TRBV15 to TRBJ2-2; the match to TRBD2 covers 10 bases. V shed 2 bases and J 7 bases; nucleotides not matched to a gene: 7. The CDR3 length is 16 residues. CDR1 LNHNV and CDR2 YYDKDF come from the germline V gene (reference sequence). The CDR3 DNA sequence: TGTGCCACCAGCAGATCCGGGACTAGCGTGTTCGGGGAGCTGTTTTTT. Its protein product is CATSRSGTSVFGELFF.